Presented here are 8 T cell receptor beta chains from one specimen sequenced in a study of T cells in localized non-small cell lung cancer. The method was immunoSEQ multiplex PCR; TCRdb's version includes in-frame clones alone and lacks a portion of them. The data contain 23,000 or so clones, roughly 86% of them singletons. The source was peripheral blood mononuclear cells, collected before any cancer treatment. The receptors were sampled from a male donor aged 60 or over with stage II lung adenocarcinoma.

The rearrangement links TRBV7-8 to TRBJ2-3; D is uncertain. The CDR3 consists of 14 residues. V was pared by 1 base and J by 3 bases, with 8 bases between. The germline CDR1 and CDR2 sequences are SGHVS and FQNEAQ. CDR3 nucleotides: TGTGCCAGCAGCTTAGGTAGAATTACAGATACGCAGTATTTT. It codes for CASSLGRITDTQYF.

The CDR3: CASSQVGWLAGGWNEQFF. DNA for the CDR3: TGTGCCAGCAGCCAAGTGGGGTGGTTAGCGGGAGGGTGGAATGAGCAGTTCTTC. J is TRBJ2-1 and V is TRBV4-2; the match to TRBD2 covers 11 bases. J lost 7 bases, V lost 1 base, and 12 bases had no gene match. The germline V gene has CDR1 LGHNA and CDR2 YNFKEQ. This CDR3 region has 18 residues.

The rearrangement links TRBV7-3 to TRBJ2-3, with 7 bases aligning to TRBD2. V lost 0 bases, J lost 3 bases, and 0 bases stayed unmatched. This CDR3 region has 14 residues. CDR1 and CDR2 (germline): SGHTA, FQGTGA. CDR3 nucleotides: TGTGCCAGCAGCTTAACGGGAGGGACAGATACGCAGTATTTT. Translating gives CASSLTGGTDTQYF.

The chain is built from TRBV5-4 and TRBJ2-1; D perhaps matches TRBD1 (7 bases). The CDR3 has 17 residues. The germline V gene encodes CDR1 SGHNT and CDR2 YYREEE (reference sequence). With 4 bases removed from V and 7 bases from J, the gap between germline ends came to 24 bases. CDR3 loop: CASSADLQGRLVNEQFF. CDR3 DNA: TGTGCCAGCAGCGCCGACTTACAGGGGAGGTTAGTAAATGAGCAGTTCTTC.

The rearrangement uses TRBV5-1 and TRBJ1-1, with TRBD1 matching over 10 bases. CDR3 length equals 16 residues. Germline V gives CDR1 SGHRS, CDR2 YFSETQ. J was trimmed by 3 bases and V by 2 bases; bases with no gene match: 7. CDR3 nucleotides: TGCGCCAGCAGCTTATTCCCCGGGACAGGGGACACTGAAGCTTTCTTT. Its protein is CASSLFPGTGDTEAFF.

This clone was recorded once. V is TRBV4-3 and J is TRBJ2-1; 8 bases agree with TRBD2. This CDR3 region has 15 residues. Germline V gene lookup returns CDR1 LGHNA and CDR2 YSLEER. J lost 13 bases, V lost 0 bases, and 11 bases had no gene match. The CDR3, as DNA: TGCGCCAGCAGCCAAGAGGGGTTTGCAGCGGGAGATCAGTTCTTC. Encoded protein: CASSQEGFAAGDQFF.

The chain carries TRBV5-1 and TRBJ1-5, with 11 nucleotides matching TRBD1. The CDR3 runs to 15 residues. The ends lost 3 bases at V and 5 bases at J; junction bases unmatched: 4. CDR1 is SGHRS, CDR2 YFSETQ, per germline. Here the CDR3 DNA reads TGCGCCAGCAGCTCCGGGACAGGGGGAGATCAGCCCCAGCATTTT. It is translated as CASSSGTGGDQPQHF.

CDR3 in amino acids: CASSPQSTNTGELFF. The CDR3 DNA reads as TGCGCCAGCAGCCCCCAATCAACGAACACCGGGGAGCTGTTTTTT. The chain has TRBV5-1 and TRBJ2-2; D is unclear. V was cut by 4 bases and J by 0 bases, with 10 bases left in between. The CDR3 is 15 residues long. Per germline, CDR1 SGHRS and CDR2 YFSETQ.